These 28 T cell receptor beta chains came from one sample sequenced in a study of T-cell memory formation after mild COVID-19. Each CDR3 protein gets one entry after TCRdb re-called the 5' RACE reads with MiXCR. Among roughly 580,000 distinct CDR3 sequences listed, roughly 18% were seen once. The specimen sequenced was PBMCs or a T cell subset sorted from them (not recorded which). The receptors were sampled from an adult woman who had mild COVID-19 (a few samples of this study predate the infection). Cell type and time point are not known.

DNA for the CDR3: TGTGCCAGCAGTTTACCAACCGGACTAGCGGGAGTCACTTTTCCTTCCAGCACAGATACGCAGTATTTT. Translated, it gives CASSLPTGLAGVTFPSSTDTQYF. This sequence joins TRBV28 and TRBJ2-3; 13 bases are shared with TRBD2. J gave up 0 bases and V 2 bases, and 20 bases lay outside the gene matches. The CDR3 has 23 amino acids. Germline-derived CDR1 and CDR2 are MDHEN and SYDVKM.

This chain links TRBV7-6 with TRBJ1-6, with 8 bases matching TRBD1. V was pared by 5 bases and J by 8 bases, with 8 bases of the junction left unmatched. CDR1 and CDR2 from the germline V gene are SGHVS and FNYEAQ. This CDR3 spans 15 amino acids. DNA for the CDR3: TGTGCCAGCAGCACTGGACAGGGAATGGATTCACCCCTCCACTTT. Protein: CASSTGQGMDSPLHF.

The chain uses TRBV29-1 and TRBJ2-3; 9 bases are shared with TRBD2. The trim removed 3 bases at V and 3 bases at J, leaving 4 bases unmatched. The germline V gene encodes CDR1 SQVTM and CDR2 ANQGSEA. The CDR3 contains 14 residues. CDR3 DNA: TGCAGCGTTGACCGACTAGCGGAGACAGATACGCAGTATTTT. Amino acids: CSVDRLAETDTQYF.

This clonotype was detected only a few times. V gene TRBV12-3 or TRBV12-4 combines with J gene TRBJ2-2, with TRBD2 matching over 8 bases. The CDR3 runs to 16 residues. The V segment lost 5 bases and the J segment 3 bases; nucleotides outside the gene matches: 8. The CDR3 DNA is TGTGCCAGCAGTCTAGGCACTAGCGGCGACACCGGGGAGCTGTTTTTT. Its translation is CASSLGTSGDTGELFF.

The rearrangement uses TRBV30 and TRBJ1-1, with D uncertain. Germline CDR1 and CDR2: GTSNPN and SVGIG (reference sequence). Trimming removed 1 base at V and 2 bases at J, with 8 bases between. This CDR3 is built from 13 residues. The CDR3 nucleotides read TGTGCCTGGAGTGCGCCAGGAAACACTGAAGCTTTCTTT. This sequence encodes CAWSAPGNTEAFF.

V usage is TRBV6-2 or TRBV6-3 and J usage is TRBJ2-2, with 8 bases aligning to TRBD1. Germline CDR1 is MNHEY and CDR2 is SVGEGT. The CDR3 sequence is 14 residues long. Trimming at V came to 7 bases and at J to 7 bases, leaving 8 bases not matched to a gene. The CDR3 sequence: CASIRTGSGGELFF. In DNA, the CDR3 is TGTGCCAGCATTAGGACAGGGTCGGGCGGGGAGCTGTTTTTT.

V gene TRBV12-3 or TRBV12-4 combines with J gene TRBJ1-5; D not resolved. CDR3 length: 14 amino acids. V was clipped by 2 bases and J by 3 bases, with 8 bases between them. The CDR3 DNA sequence: TGTGCCAGCAGTTTAAGGCAGTCCAATCAGCCCCAGCATTTT. Encoded protein: CASSLRQSNQPQHF.

The chain employs TRBV11-3 and TRBJ1-6, with a possible D match to TRBD1 (6 bases). The CDR3 spans 16 residues. The germline CDR1 and CDR2 sequences are SGHNT and YENEEA. V lost 5 bases, J lost 10 bases, and 21 bases lay in between. The CDR3 region is CASSPGHHLSGSPLHF. CDR3 DNA: TGTGCCAGCAGCCCGGGACACCACCTTTCGGGGTCACCCCTCCACTTT. The variable domain in full, with the rest retrieved from reference TRBV11-3 and TRBJ1-6, is EAGVVQSPRYKIIEKKQPVAFWCNPISGHNTLYWYLQNLGQGPELLIRYENEEAVDDSQLPKDRFSAERLKGVDSTLKIQPAELGDSAVYLCASSPGHHLSGSPLHFGNGTRLTVT.

The chain has TRBV5-6 and TRBJ1-5; possible D gene TRBD1, 5 bases. This CDR3 spans 15 amino acids. The germline V and J ends were trimmed by 1 base and 5 bases, with 13 bases remaining between them. Looked up from germline, CDR1 is SGHDT and CDR2 is YYEEEE. The CDR3 DNA reads as TGTGCCAGCAGCTTGAGGACCAGGGAATATCAGCCCCAGCATTTT. Encoded protein: CASSLRTREYQPQHF.

The sample holds many counts of this clonotype. V and J are TRBV7-9 and TRBJ2-7, with 7 bases matching TRBD1. After removal of 1 base from V and 6 bases from J, the junction contained 9 bases not matched to a gene. This CDR3 spans 15 amino acids. CDR1 and CDR2 from the germline V gene are SEHNR and FQNEAQ (reference sequence). Here the CDR3 reads CASSLVETGLGEQYF. Here the CDR3 DNA reads TGTGCCAGCAGCTTAGTAGAGACAGGGCTGGGCGAGCAGTACTTC.

At least ten counts were recorded for this clonotype. The J gene is TRBJ2-1, the V gene TRBV24-1; 8 bases map to TRBD2. V lost 3 bases and J lost 5; bases outside the gene matches: 5. From germline, CDR1 is KGHDR and CDR2 SFDVKD. This CDR3 is 15 amino acids long. CDR3 protein: CATSDSGTRDNEQFF. In DNA, the CDR3 is TGTGCCACCAGTGATAGCGGGACTAGAGACAATGAGCAGTTCTTC.

A few counts support this clonotype. The chain carries TRBV3-1 and TRBJ1-2, with 7 bases identical to TRBD1. This CDR3 is built from 16 residues. Germline CDR1 and CDR2: LGHDT and YNNKEL (reference sequence). V was pared by 0 bases and J by 4 bases, with 8 bases of the junction left unmatched. The chain's CDR3 is CASSQDRGQPTYGYTF. CDR3 DNA: TGTGCCAGCAGCCAAGATAGGGGACAGCCGACCTATGGCTACACCTTC.

The chain is built from TRBV10-3 and TRBJ2-5; TRBD1 matches at 7 bases. With V trimmed by 0 bases and J by 8 bases, 9 bases remained unmatched. The germline V gene encodes CDR1 ENHRY and CDR2 SYGVKD. The CDR3 covers 15 residues. CDR3 sequence (DNA): TGTGCCATCAGTGAGTCGGACAGGCGTCCCGGTACCCAGTACTTC. Its protein is CAISESDRRPGTQYF.

The chain is built from TRBV19 and TRBJ2-7; TRBD2 matches 9 bases. This CDR3 is built from 14 residues. The germline V gene encodes CDR1 LNHDA and CDR2 SQIVND (reference sequence). Germline trimming cut 6 bases from V and 1 base from J; bases unmatched to any gene: 4. The CDR3 bases are TGTGCCAGTAGCGGGCTAGCGGGGTCCTACGAGCAGTACTTC. As protein: CASSGLAGSYEQYF.

V and J are TRBV2 and TRBJ2-7, with 9 positions matching TRBD2. V gave up 7 bases and J gave up 5 bases; unmatched junction bases: 6. This CDR3 has 13 residues. Germline V gene sequence: CDR1 SNHLY, CDR2 FYNNEI. The CDR3 region is CASIERGDNEQYF. DNA for the CDR3: TGTGCCAGCATCGAGCGGGGGGACAACGAGCAGTACTTC.

This chain links TRBV7-3 with TRBJ2-3, with 7 bases fitting TRBD1. Germline-derived CDR1 and CDR2 are SGHTA and FQGTGA. The CDR3 runs to 16 residues. After removal of 5 bases from V and 3 bases from J, the junction contained 11 bases not matched to a gene. The CDR3 spells CASSPSAGGWTDTQYF. DNA of the CDR3: TGTGCCAGCAGCCCCTCGGCAGGGGGTTGGACAGATACGCAGTATTTT.

This clonotype was recorded at least ten times. The V and J genes are TRBV11-3 and TRBJ1-1; a weak D match, TRBD1 (6 bases). V was cut by 5 bases and J by 3 bases, with 19 bases left in between. CDR3 size: 16 residues. The V gene's germline CDR1 is SGHNT and CDR2 YENEEA. The CDR3, as DNA: TGTGCCAGCAGCCGGAGCGGGGGCAGGGAGTACACTGAAGCTTTCTTT. It is translated as CASSRSGGREYTEAFF.

This clonotype has a handful of counts. In DNA form, the CDR3 reads TGCAGTGCTAGAGAGGAGTGGGGCGGGCCAGATACGCAGTATTTT. This encodes CSAREEWGGPDTQYF. This chain uses TRBV20-1 with TRBJ2-3; tentatively, D is TRBD1 or TRBD2 (5 bases each). V lost 0 bases, J lost 4 bases, and 14 bases lay in between. Germline-derived CDR1 and CDR2 are DFQATT and SNEGSKA (reference sequence). This CDR3 is 15 amino acids long.

The chain carries TRBV9 and TRBJ1-6; D gene uncertain. V was cut by 2 bases and J by 8 bases, with 14 bases left in between. The CDR3 extends over 15 amino acids. Germline assignment: CDR1 SGDLS and CDR2 YYNGEE. The CDR3 DNA is TGTGCCAGCAGCGTTTCCACCGGAGGACATTCACCCCTCCACTTT. Its protein is CASSVSTGGHSPLHF.

This rearrangement joins TRBV6-5 to TRBJ1-1; 7 bases align to TRBD1. Trimming at V came to 6 bases and at J to 9 bases, leaving 4 bases not matched to a gene. CDR1 and CDR2 (germline): MNHEY, SVGAGI. The CDR3 has 11 amino acids. The CDR3 protein is CASRDRAQAFF. CDR3 coding DNA: TGTGCCAGCAGAGACAGGGCCCAAGCTTTCTTT.

In its sample, this clonotype was seen a few times. The V and J genes are TRBV6-2 or TRBV6-3 and TRBJ2-5; TRBD1 might be the D (5 bases). Trimming cost V 2 bases and J 9 bases, with 13 bases left between them. Germline CDR1 and CDR2: MNHEY and SVGEGT. The CDR3 is made up of 13 amino acids. CDR3 DNA: TGTGCCAGCAGTTACGGGGCGGACCGGGCCCAGTACTTC. It is translated as CASSYGADRAQYF.

The rearrangement links TRBV27 to TRBJ2-5; no definite D call. Germline V lookup: CDR1 MNHEY, CDR2 SMNVEV (reference sequence). CDR3 length equals 14 residues. V dropped 5 bases and J dropped 1 base, with 11 bases sitting between them. CDR3 DNA: TGTGCCAGCAGTCCGGGCCTTCCCCAAGAGACCCAGTACTTC. Residues: CASSPGLPQETQYF.

V gene TRBV5-1 combines with J gene TRBJ2-7; D uncertain. The CDR3 is 14 amino acids. From germline, CDR1 is SGHRS and CDR2 YFSETQ. The V end was cut by 0 bases, the J end by 1 base, with 8 bases between. CDR3 region: CASSLEKASYEQYF. CDR3 in DNA: TGCGCCAGCAGCTTGGAAAAGGCATCCTACGAGCAGTACTTC.

Note on this clonotype: At one end, the junction sequence differs from germline, possibly due to a read error. The chain links TRBV7-7 to TRBJ2-1; 9 nucleotides align to TRBD1. The CDR3 spans 16 residues. Looked up from germline, CDR1 is SSHAT and CDR2 is FNYEAQ (reference sequence). Here the CDR3 reads CASSPTPGQGWNEQFF. As DNA, the CDR3 is TGTGCTAGCAGCCCAACCCCGGGACAGGGTTGGAATGAGCAGTTCTTC. Based on the CDR3 plus reference TRBV7-7 and TRBJ2-1, the full variable domain is GAGVSQSPRYKVTKRGQDVTLRCDPISSHATLYWYQQALGQGPEFLTYFNYEAQPDKSGLPSDRFSAERPEGSISTLTIQRTEQRDSAMYRCASSPTPGQGWNEQFFGPGTRLTVL.

This sequence joins TRBV10-3 and TRBJ1-5, with D unresolved. The CDR3 length is 15 residues. CDR1 ENHRY and CDR2 SYGVKD come from the germline V gene. The V end was cut by 11 bases, the J end by 0 bases, with 17 bases between. The CDR3 here is CAARPDSVSNQPQHF. The CDR3, as DNA: TGTGCCGCTCGCCCAGATAGCGTTAGCAATCAGCCCCAGCATTTT.

The chain carries TRBV9 and TRBJ2-1; 9 positions agree with TRBD2. The germline CDR1 and CDR2 sequences are SGDLS and YYNGEE. Unmatched junction bases numbered 9, after V lost 0 bases and J lost 5 bases. This CDR3 contains 17 residues. The CDR3 sequence is CASSVGGPAGGDNEQFF. The CDR3, as DNA: TGTGCCAGCAGCGTAGGGGGTCCAGCGGGGGGCGACAATGAGCAGTTCTTC.

The table lists this clonotype with many counts. J is TRBJ2-2 and V is TRBV5-1; 7 nucleotides line up with TRBD1. Germline V gene data show CDR1 as SGHRS and CDR2 as YFSETQ. Trimming removed 4 bases from V and 4 bases from J; junction bases left unmatched: 4. The CDR3 length is 14 residues. The CDR3 region is CASSPAGGTGELFF. The CDR3, as DNA: TGCGCCAGCAGCCCGGCAGGGGGCACCGGGGAGCTGTTTTTT.

This clonotype was counted a few times. The V call is TRBV11-2, the J call TRBJ2-7; 14 bases line up with TRBD2. Germline values: CDR1 SGHAT, CDR2 FQNNGV. With 1 base clipped from V and 6 bases from J, the junction kept 11 bases outside the gene matches. CDR3 length equals 18 residues. DNA of the CDR3: TGTGCCAGCAGCTTAGTGTCGATGGGACTAGCGGGAGAAGGCGAGCAGTACTTC. Translated: CASSLVSMGLAGEGEQYF.